The clone carrying this TCR beta chain showed up just a few times. These data originate in a study of identical twins. Germline values: CDR1 SQVTM, CDR2 ANQGSEA. J gave up 6 bases and V 7 bases, and 14 bases lay outside the gene matches. This CDR3 comprises 15 residues. A universal primer site was created by template switching, with the cDNA bearing unique molecular identifiers. TCRdb re-called the 5' RACE reads with MiXCR, one entry per CDR3 protein. The sample holds approximately 680,000 distinct CDR3 sequences; 7.1% are singletons and the top ten take 1.6%. Each donor was a healthy Caucasian. These same records also appear under a second study, on yellow fever vaccine responses in identical twins.

The rearrangement links TRBV29-1 to TRBJ2-1; 8 nucleotides agree with TRBD2. The receptor was derived from a young woman in good health. Material for sequencing was PBMCs. CDR3 bases: TGCAGCGGCTCCCCCGGGACTAGACGTGGCAATGAGCAGTTCTTC. Translation gives CSGSPGTRRGNEQFF.